The rows below give T cell receptor beta chains drawn from one sample of a study of blood T cell repertoires in COVID-19. Assay: immunoSEQ multiplex PCR; the TCRdb copy retains only in-frame clones and omits some. The sample has approximately 150,000 clones; roughly four fifths are singletons. Material for sequencing was peripheral blood. These receptors all stem from a human donor with acute or convalescent COVID-19. The donor label of this sample is uncertain. CDR3s include the opening cysteine and the closing phenylalanine or tryptophan. The order of the fields is V gene, CDR3 protein.

>TRBV4-2
CASSQEGTGETQYF
>TRBV29-1
CSVETGNTIYF
>TRBV18
CASSPRQNSGELFF
>TRBV5-1
CASSLGEANTGELFF
>TRBV13
CASRPLRDRAPWGSNQPQHF
>TRBV19
CASSIRLSGTFREQYF
>TRBV9
CASSVSPGSPTNEKLFF
>TRBV9
CASTTNDRGGTEAFF
>TRBV14
CASSQDETISGNTIYF
>TRBV7-9
CASKPDRVNTEAFF
>TRBV7-6
CASSLTGDLYGANVLTF
>TRBV5-6
CASSTDGNEKLFF
>TRBV7-9
CASSSGVLRFF
>TRBV6-5
CATSSLGSGRTDTQYF
>TRBV30
CAWSAQGRYGYTF
>TRBV12-5
CASGLVFTGGAAGELFF
>TRBV27
CASRTNGNHNYGYTF
>TRBV5-6
CASSPETGVGDGYTF
>TRBV29-1
CSVPGVGNNEQFF
>TRBV29-1
CSVESQGSYNEQFF
>TRBV15
CATSVSQGNQPQHF
>TRBV2
CASSTDSYEQYF
>TRBV6-1
CASSENGYSNQPQHF
>TRBV30
CAWREPSVYTGELFF
>TRBV7-2
CASSLSAYRQPQHF
>TRBV25-1
CASSDSRGGDGYTF
>TRBV15
CATSRDLSGRAYEQYF
>TRBV19
CASTPSTQNEQFF
>TRBV5-4
CASNPRGAGVNTGELFF
>TRBV3-1/TRBV3-2
CASSQGAGELFF
>TRBV30
CAWSTGNQDYGYTF
>TRBV3-1/TRBV3-2
CASSNLVGANYGYTF
>TRBV7-9
CASSPSLRPEQYF